A single T cell receptor beta chain is shown here with its context. Adults between roughly 18 and 89 years of age took part from 24 US areas. The CDR3 covers 16 residues. V lost 3 bases, J lost 3 bases, and 10 bases stayed unmatched. CDR1 and CDR2 from the germline V gene are DFQATT and SNEGSKA (reference sequence). The data were obtained in a study of blood T cell repertoires in COVID-19. Clones were read by immunoSEQ multiplex PCR, and TCRdb kept only the in-frame ones, dropping some. The sample has about 190,000 clones; around 86% are singletons. This sequence originates from a woman aged 40 to 50 in a cohort exposed to, infected with or recovered from COVID-19 (not recorded which). V gene TRBV20-1 combines with J gene TRBJ2-1, with TRBD2 matching 8 bases. The specimen sequenced was PBMCs or T cells enriched from blood (not recorded which). The CDR3 DNA reads as TGCAGTGCTAGTGTACCGGGACTAGTGTACTACAATGAGCAGTTCTTC. This codes for CSASVPGLVYYNEQFF.